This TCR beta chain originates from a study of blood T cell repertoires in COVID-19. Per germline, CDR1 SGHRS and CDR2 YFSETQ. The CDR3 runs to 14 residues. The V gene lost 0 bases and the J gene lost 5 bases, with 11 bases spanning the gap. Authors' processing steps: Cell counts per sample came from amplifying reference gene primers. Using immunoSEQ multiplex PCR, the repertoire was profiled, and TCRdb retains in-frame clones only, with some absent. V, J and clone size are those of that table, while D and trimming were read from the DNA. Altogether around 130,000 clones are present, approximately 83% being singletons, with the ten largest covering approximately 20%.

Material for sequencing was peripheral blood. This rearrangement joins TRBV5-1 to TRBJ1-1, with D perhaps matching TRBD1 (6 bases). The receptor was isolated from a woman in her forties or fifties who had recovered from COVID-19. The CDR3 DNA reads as TGCGCCAGCAGCTTGGACAGGGTGGAAACTGAAGCTTTCTTT. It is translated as CASSLDRVETEAFF.